This T cell receptor (beta chain) was profiled in a study of Graves' ophthalmopathy and Graves' hyperthyroidism. Study-wide context: Peripheral blood (taken before any treatment) was collected at initial diagnosis.

On this clonotype: A much larger clone is a single base away; this may be a read error. The CDR3 does not end in the conserved phenylalanine or tryptophan, so this is likely a read error. Because the CDR3's place on the DNA is in doubt, the DNA is left out and the CDR3 is given as listed by TCRdb.

The authors amplified TCR beta CDR3 regions, and they did so from RNA transcripts for repertoire sequencing. HTBI-primed RT-PCR formed the first round, and a multiplex PCR formed the second. TCRdb independently ran MiXCR on the multiplex PCR reads; one entry per CDR3 protein. The data contain hundreds of thousands of distinct CDR3 sequences, 20% to 25% of them singletons. Germline CDR1 reads MNHEY; CDR2 reads SVGAGI. The CDR3 has 13 residues if both end residues are counted. The sample taken for sequencing was peripheral blood. This chain connects TRBV6-5 to TRBJ1-2; TRBD1 is the table's D call and was not checked against the DNA. This sequence was found in a woman between 18 and 29 years old with stable Graves' hyperthyroidism. Some clones in this sample may be carry-over from other donors' samples. The CDR3 sequence: CASSYGGQGEPTV.